This passage covers 19 T cell receptor beta chains from one sample sequenced in a study of blood T cell repertoires in COVID-19. Produced via immunoSEQ multiplex PCR; TCRdb's table is partial and in-frame only. The sample gives around 240,000 clones, 75% to 85% of which show up once; 7.4% is in the top ten. Sequenced: peripheral blood. The source of these receptors is a woman aged 50 to 65 with acute or convalescent COVID-19.

V usage is TRBV2 and J usage is TRBJ1-2; the D is unclear. Trimming removed 1 base at V and 7 bases at J, with 10 bases between. CDR1 is SNHLY, CDR2 FYNNEI, per germline. This CDR3 is 13 amino acids long. The CDR3 here is CASSEDFPSGYTF. CDR3 nucleotide sequence: TGTGCCAGCAGTGAAGATTTCCCCAGTGGCTACACCTTC.

This chain uses TRBV6-1 with TRBJ1-2; possibly TRBD1 for D (5 bases). CDR3 length: 13 amino acids. Trimming pared 5 bases from V and 8 bases from J, leaving 15 bases between. The germline gives CDR1 MNHNS, CDR2 SASEGT. CDR3 residues: CASSPEGVPGYTF. The CDR3 DNA reads as TGTGCCAGCAGTCCAGAAGGGGTCCCCGGCTACACCTTC.

The V gene is TRBV28, the J gene TRBJ2-7; 13 nucleotides align to TRBD2. Germline lookup yields CDR1 MDHEN and CDR2 SYDVKM. J lost 7 bases, V lost 5 bases, and 8 bases had no gene match. The CDR3 contains 15 residues. CDR3: CASSTTSGGAGEQYF. The DNA for the CDR3 is TGTGCCAGCAGTACCACTAGCGGGGGGGCTGGTGAGCAGTACTTC.

The chain couples TRBV30 to TRBJ1-1, with 7 bases matching TRBD1. This CDR3 contains 12 residues. The germline V gene has CDR1 GTSNPN and CDR2 SVGIG (reference sequence). J gave up 7 bases and V 6 bases, and 8 bases lay outside the gene matches. The CDR3 region has the DNA TGTGCCTGCCAAGAGGACAGGTTTGAAGCTTTCTTT. It codes for CACQEDRFEAFF.

The V call is TRBV20-1, the J call TRBJ2-7; tentative D call: TRBD1 (6 bases). Germline V gives CDR1 DFQATT, CDR2 SNEGSKA (reference sequence). V was cut by 3 bases and J by 6 bases, with 24 bases left in between. The CDR3 sequence is 16 residues long. CDR3 residues: CSASRAPGHLPGEQYF. CDR3 DNA: TGCAGTGCTAGTCGAGCTCCGGGACACCTACCGGGCGAGCAGTACTTC.

V and J are TRBV6-5 and TRBJ1-2, with D maybe TRBD1 (5 bases). V lost 5 bases and J 1 base, leaving 11 bases between the germline ends. CDR3 length: 14 amino acids. Per germline, CDR1 MNHEY and CDR2 SVGAGI. Here the CDR3 DNA reads TGTGCCAGCAGTCCCGACAGAGATAACTATGGCTACACCTTC. It specifies CASSPDRDNYGYTF.

The chain is built from TRBV28 and TRBJ1-2, with 9 bases identical to TRBD1. Germline lookup yields CDR1 MDHEN and CDR2 SYDVKM. Trimming at V came to 4 bases and at J to 4 bases, leaving 4 bases not matched to a gene. The CDR3 has 14 amino acids. In DNA, the CDR3 is TGTGCCAGCAGTTCCGGGACAGGGACCTATGGCTACACCTTC. Translation: CASSSGTGTYGYTF.

The rearrangement links TRBV5-5 to TRBJ1-4; 8 bases align to TRBD1. The length of the CDR3 is 16 residues. V shed 4 bases and J 4 bases; nucleotides not matched to a gene: 9. Germline lookup yields CDR1 SGHKS and CDR2 YYEKEE (reference sequence). CDR3 sequence (DNA): TGTGCCAGCAGCAGACCCGCGGACAGGGTTAATGAAAAACTGTTTTTT. It translates to CASSRPADRVNEKLFF.

This clone appeared a few times. This chain uses TRBV7-9 with TRBJ1-5, with D perhaps TRBD1 (6 bases). Germline loops: CDR1 SEHNR, CDR2 FQNEAQ (reference sequence). The CDR3 loop spans 15 amino acids. V was trimmed by 5 bases and J by 11 bases, leaving 22 bases between them. CDR3 loop: CASSPGRGANTAQHF. The CDR3, as DNA: TGTGCCAGCAGCCCGGGGAGGGGGGCAAATACGGCCCAGCATTTT.

The chain is built from TRBV30 and TRBJ1-6; no definite D call. The CDR3 loop spans 14 amino acids. CDR1 is GTSNPN and CDR2 is SVGIG in the germline V gene (reference sequence). Trimming cost V 0 bases and J 11 bases, with 14 bases left between them. CDR3 bases: TGTGCCTGGAGTGTCTCCGGAGGGCGGGCACCCCTCCACTTT. Protein sequence: CAWSVSGGRAPLHF.

This clone was observed a few times. V is TRBV4-3 and J is TRBJ1-2; D possibly corresponds to TRBD1 (5 bases). V lost 0 bases to trimming and J lost 6 bases, with 14 bases between them. CDR3 size: 15 residues. The germline V gene has CDR1 LGHNA and CDR2 YSLEER. CDR3 bases: TGCGCCAGCAGCCAAGAATCGGGGGGATCCCATGGCTACACCTTC. Protein: CASSQESGGSHGYTF.

The J gene is TRBJ1-1, the V gene TRBV29-1; no definite D call. Per germline, CDR1 SQVTM and CDR2 ANQGSEA. V lost 6 bases and J 6 bases, leaving 23 bases between the germline ends. CDR3 length equals 15 residues. CDR3: CSVKITGRELSEAFF. CDR3 DNA sequence: TGCAGCGTAAAGATTACCGGACGGGAGCTTTCTGAAGCTTTCTTT.

This clone has more than one count but fewer than ten. This chain connects TRBV6-5 to TRBJ1-1, with D perhaps TRBD1 (5 bases). Germline V gives CDR1 MNHEY, CDR2 SVGAGI. Trimming took 0 bases from V and 6 from J, leaving 17 bases between them. The CDR3 covers 16 residues. The DNA for the CDR3 is TGTGCCAGCAGTTACTCGGAATTAAAGGGGTCGGCTGAAGCTTTCTTT. It translates to CASSYSELKGSAEAFF.

This chain links TRBV12-3 or TRBV12-4 with TRBJ1-4; D might be TRBD1 (5 bases). Trimming took off 8 bases at V and 3 bases at J, with 10 bases between the two ends. The CDR3 sequence is 13 residues long. CDR3 amino acids: CASARQPNEKLFF. DNA for the CDR3: TGTGCCAGCGCCAGACAGCCTAATGAAAAACTGTTTTTT.

The chain joins TRBV27 to TRBJ2-1; 10 nucleotides line up with TRBD2. V lost 4 bases to trimming and J lost 0 bases; unmatched junction nucleotides: 18. This CDR3 comprises 21 residues. Germline V CDR1 and CDR2: MNHEY, SMNVEV (reference sequence). The CDR3 DNA reads TGTGCCAGCAGTTGGGATCCCCCAGGTAGCGGGAGGTCAAGCTCCTACAATGAGCAGTTCTTC. Residues: CASSWDPPGSGRSSSYNEQFF.

This chain uses TRBV28 with TRBJ2-1, with 10 bases lining up with TRBD2. Germline V CDR1 and CDR2: MDHEN, SYDVKM. The length of the CDR3 is 18 residues. The J segment lost 0 bases and the V segment lost 10 bases, leaving 15 bases of the junction unmatched. The CDR3, as DNA: TGTGCCACCTCTTGGGGGCTAGCGGGGGAGAGCTCCTACAATGAGCAGTTCTTC. Amino acids: CATSWGLAGESSYNEQFF. The full variable domain, completed using reference TRBV28 and TRBJ2-1, is DVKVTQSSRYLVKRTGEKVFLECVQDMDHENMFWYRQDPGLGLRLIYFSYDVKMKEKGDIPEGYSVSREKKERFSLILESASTNQTSMYLCATSWGLAGESSYNEQFFGPGTRLTVL.

This chain uses TRBV16 with TRBJ1-5, with no clear D. V shed 3 bases and J shed 3 bases, with 6 bases lying between them. The CDR3 is 13 amino acids. The germline V gene has CDR1 KGHSY and CDR2 FQNENV. CDR3 nucleotides: TGTGCCAGCAGCCAGGCGGTCAATCAGCCCCAGCATTTT. This codes for CASSQAVNQPQHF.

In regard to this clone: Other DNA sequences in the sample encode the same CDR3. The chain combines TRBV3-1 (or the pseudogene TRBV3-2) with TRBJ1-1; the D gene is possibly TRBD1 (6 bases). Germline-derived CDR1 and CDR2 are LGHDT and YNNKEL (reference sequence). Trimming removed 6 bases at V and 1 base at J, with 9 bases between. This CDR3 region has 13 residues. The DNA for the CDR3 is TGTGCCAGCAGGCTGACAGGGAACACTGAAGCTTTCTTT. Translated, it gives CASRLTGNTEAFF.

The J gene is TRBJ1-2, the V gene TRBV6-5, with D possibly TRBD1 on 6 matching bases. The germline V gene has CDR1 MNHEY and CDR2 SVGAGI. This CDR3 contains 14 residues. The ends were cut back, 6 bases at V and 8 bases at J, with 19 bases in the middle. For the CDR3, the DNA is TGTGCCAGCAGGTCACCAGGGGACCTGGGGGGCTACACCTTC. This translates into CASRSPGDLGGYTF.